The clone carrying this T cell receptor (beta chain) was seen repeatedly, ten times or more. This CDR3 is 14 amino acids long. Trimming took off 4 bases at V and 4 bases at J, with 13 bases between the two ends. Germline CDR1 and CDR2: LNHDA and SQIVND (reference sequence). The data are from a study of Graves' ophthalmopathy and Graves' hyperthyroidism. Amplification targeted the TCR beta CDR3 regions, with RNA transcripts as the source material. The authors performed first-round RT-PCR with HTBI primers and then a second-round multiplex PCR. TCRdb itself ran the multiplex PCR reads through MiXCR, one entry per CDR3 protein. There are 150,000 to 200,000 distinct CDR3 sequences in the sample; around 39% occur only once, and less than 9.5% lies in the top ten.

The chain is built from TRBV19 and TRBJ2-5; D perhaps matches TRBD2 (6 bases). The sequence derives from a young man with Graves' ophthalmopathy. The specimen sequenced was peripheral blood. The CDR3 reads CASSTSGVGETQYF. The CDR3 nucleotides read TGTGCCAGTAGTACCTCGGGGGTGGGAGAGACCCAGTACTTC.